This T cell receptor beta chain is from a study of CD8+CD57+ T cells in acquired aplastic anemia. General study findings and limits: Overlap between patients and controls comprised almost 30 CD8+ CDR3 sequences. The CD8+ Simpson's diversity of patients and controls was not significantly different.

It was patients with CD8+CD57+ cell expansion by flow cytometry who were chosen for sequencing. J was trimmed by 3 bases and V by 5 bases; bases with no gene match: 4. The CDR3 is made up of 14 amino acids. This clonotype has only a few counts. Its antigen remains unknown. Template material for TCR beta VDJ and CDR3 profiling consisted of genomic DNA. One entry per CDR3 protein, called by TCRdb with MiXCR from the reads. This sample has a few hundred thousand distinct CDR3 sequences, with approximately 33% found just once. The chain employs TRBV12-3 or TRBV12-4 and TRBJ2-5; 9 bases agree with TRBD1. The sequence was collected from a human donor with aplastic anemia. The sample comprised sorted CD4+, CD8+, or CD8+CD57+ T cells (not recorded which) from PBMCs. The CDR3 protein is CASSPWTGEETQYF. CDR3 nucleotides: TGTGCCAGCAGTCCCTGGACAGGGGAAGAGACCCAGTACTTC.